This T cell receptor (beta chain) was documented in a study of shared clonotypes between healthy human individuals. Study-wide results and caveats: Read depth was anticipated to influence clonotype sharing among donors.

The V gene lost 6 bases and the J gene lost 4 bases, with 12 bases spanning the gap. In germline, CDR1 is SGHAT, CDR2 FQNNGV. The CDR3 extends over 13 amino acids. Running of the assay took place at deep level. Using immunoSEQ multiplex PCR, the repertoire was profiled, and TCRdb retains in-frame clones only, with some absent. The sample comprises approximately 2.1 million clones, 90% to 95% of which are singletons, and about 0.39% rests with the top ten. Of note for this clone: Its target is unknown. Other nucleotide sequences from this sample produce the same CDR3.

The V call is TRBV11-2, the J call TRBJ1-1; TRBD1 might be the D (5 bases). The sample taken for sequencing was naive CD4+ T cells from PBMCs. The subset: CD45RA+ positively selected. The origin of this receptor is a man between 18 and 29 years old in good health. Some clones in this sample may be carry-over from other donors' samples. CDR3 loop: CASSPRGSTEAFF. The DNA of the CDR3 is TGTGCCAGCAGTCCGAGGGGTAGCACTGAAGCTTTCTTT.